A single sample is the source of the 19 T cell receptor beta chains below, sequenced in a study of blood T cell repertoires in COVID-19. Using immunoSEQ multiplex PCR, the repertoire was profiled, and TCRdb retains in-frame clones only, with some absent. The sample consists of more than 200,000 clones, around 89% of them appearing once. The sequenced sample consisted of peripheral blood. These receptor sequences come from a woman aged 25 to 39 with COVID-19, enrolled during active disease.

The chain is built from TRBV29-1 and TRBJ2-7; 9 bases align to TRBD1. Germline V gene data show CDR1 as SQVTM and CDR2 as ANQGSEA. J was trimmed by 2 bases and V by 6 bases; bases with no gene match: 8. The length of the CDR3 is 14 residues. CDR3 sequence reads: CSVDGGQGTYEQYF. CDR3 DNA: TGCAGCGTCGATGGGGGACAGGGAACCTACGAGCAGTACTTC.

This chain links TRBV20-1 with TRBJ2-7, with D possibly matching TRBD2 (6 bases). V was cut by 6 bases and J by 3 bases, with 9 bases left in between. CDR1 DFQATT and CDR2 SNEGSKA come from the germline V gene (reference sequence). The CDR3 has 11 residues. CDR3 coding DNA: TGCAGTGCCCGACTAGGCTACGAGCAGTACTTC. The encoded protein is CSARLGYEQYF.

The CDR3 DNA reads as TGTGCCAGCAGTTACTCGATCATCCCCCCGGTCTATGGCTACACCTTC. Amino acid sequence: CASSYSIIPPVYGYTF. The chain uses TRBV6-5 and TRBJ1-2; D is unclear. Germline CDR1 and CDR2: MNHEY and SVGAGI. Trimming removed 0 bases from V and 4 bases from J, with 15 bases in between. The CDR3 is 16 residues long.

This rearrangement joins TRBV3-1 (or the pseudogene TRBV3-2) to TRBJ2-1; 11 bases are shared with TRBD2. The CDR3 runs 17 residues. J was trimmed by 5 bases and V by 1 base; bases with no gene match: 7. The germline V gene encodes CDR1 LGHDT and CDR2 YNNKEL (reference sequence). CDR3 sequence (DNA): TGTGCCAGCAGCCAAGGCCCGGGACTAGCGGAAAACAATGAGCAGTTCTTC. Protein product: CASSQGPGLAENNEQFF.

The chain carries TRBV5-1 and TRBJ1-3; TRBD1 matches at 7 bases. V lost 1 base to trimming and J lost 2 bases; unmatched junction nucleotides: 0. The CDR3 runs 14 residues. Germline assignment: CDR1 SGHRS and CDR2 YFSETQ. CDR3 loop: CASSLTGAGNTIYF. CDR3 DNA: TGCGCCAGCAGCTTGACAGGGGCTGGAAACACCATATATTTT. The variable domain in full, with the rest retrieved from reference TRBV5-1 and TRBJ1-3, is KAGVTQTPRYLIKTRGQQVTLSCSPISGHRSVSWYQQTPGQGLQFLFEYFSETQRNKGNFPGRFSGRQFSNSRSEMNVSTLELGDSALYLCASSLTGAGNTIYFGEGSWLTVV.

CDR3 loop: CASSIYRGQGDSPLHF. In DNA, the CDR3 is TGTGCCAGTAGTATATATAGAGGACAGGGGGATTCACCCCTCCACTTT. This sequence joins TRBV19 and TRBJ1-6; 10 nucleotides match TRBD1. This CDR3 spans 16 amino acids. Trimming cost V 2 bases and J 8 bases; bases outside gene matches: 6. Germline CDR1 LNHDA, CDR2 SQIVND (reference sequence).

The chain has TRBV15 and TRBJ2-5; D is undetermined. CDR1 and CDR2 from the germline V gene are LNHNV and YYDKDF (reference sequence). CDR3 size: 14 residues. Trimming cost V 4 bases and J 1 base, with 10 bases left between them. CDR3 sequence: CATSMVSSQETQYF. CDR3 DNA sequence: TGTGCCACCAGCATGGTTTCTAGCCAAGAGACCCAGTACTTC.

This chain links TRBV19 with TRBJ1-1; 11 nucleotides match TRBD1. Germline loops: CDR1 LNHDA, CDR2 SQIVND (reference sequence). Trimming at V came to 2 bases and at J to 7 bases, leaving 12 bases not matched to a gene. CDR3 size: 17 residues. This CDR3 is CASSIPRTGGVLGEAFF. The CDR3, as DNA: TGTGCCAGTAGTATACCAAGGACAGGGGGCGTACTAGGTGAAGCTTTCTTT.

The chain uses TRBV5-6 and TRBJ2-7; no firm D call. Germline assignment: CDR1 SGHDT and CDR2 YYEEEE. V shed 1 base and J shed 1 base, with 3 bases lying between them. The CDR3 runs to 12 residues. This chain's CDR3 is CASSLQSYEQYF. CDR3 bases: TGTGCCAGCAGCTTGCAATCCTACGAGCAGTACTTC.

V is TRBV30 and J is TRBJ2-6; the match to TRBD1 covers 9 bases. The CDR3 totals 17 residues. V shed 4 bases and J 1 base; nucleotides not matched to a gene: 8. The germline gives CDR1 GTSNPN, CDR2 SVGIG (reference sequence). The CDR3 bases are TGTGCCTGGAACCTTCCGGGACAGGGTTCTGGGGCCAACGTCCTGACTTTC. Translation gives CAWNLPGQGSGANVLTF.

V is TRBV10-3 and J is TRBJ1-5; 9 nucleotides align to TRBD1. This CDR3 spans 15 amino acids. Trimming cost V 4 bases and J 5 bases; bases outside gene matches: 6. Germline assignment: CDR1 ENHRY and CDR2 SYGVKD. The chain's CDR3 is CAISAVDRGYQPQHF. For the CDR3, the DNA is TGTGCCATCAGTGCCGTGGACAGGGGCTATCAGCCCCAGCATTTT.

This chain links TRBV4-3 with TRBJ1-2; maybe TRBD1 (5 bases). The CDR3 contains 15 residues. Germline CDR1 and CDR2: LGHNA and YSLEER. Trimming took off 0 bases at V and 4 bases at J, with 12 bases between the two ends. The CDR3 bases are TGCGCCAGCAGCCAAGATGGATACAGGAGCTATGGCTACACCTTC. Translating it yields CASSQDGYRSYGYTF.

The rearrangement uses TRBV6-5 and TRBJ1-1, with 7 bases fitting TRBD1. Unmatched junction bases numbered 11, after V lost 8 bases and J lost 5 bases. Germline V CDR1 and CDR2: MNHEY, SVGAGI. CDR3 length equals 14 residues. The CDR3 region has the DNA TGTGCCAGCGCCCGAGACAGGGAGGAGACTGAAGCTTTCTTT. This translates into CASARDREETEAFF.

This chain links TRBV3-1 (or the pseudogene TRBV3-2) with TRBJ2-3, with D possibly being TRBD2 (6 bases). From germline, CDR1 is LGHDT and CDR2 YNNKEL (reference sequence). The V end lost 5 bases, the J end lost 5 bases, and 11 bases lay between the germline ends. This CDR3 contains 13 residues. The CDR3 region is CASSAAGGDTQYF. CDR3 DNA sequence: TGTGCCAGCAGCGCGGCCGGGGGAGATACGCAGTATTTT.

The chain links TRBV7-6 to TRBJ1-3, with 7 bases that match TRBD1. The junction had 10 bases not matched to a gene; V was cut back by 8 bases and J by 3 bases. Per germline, CDR1 SGHVS and CDR2 FNYEAQ. The CDR3 is 15 residues long. The DNA of the CDR3 is TGTGCCAGCTGTGAGACAGGGTCCCTTGGAAACACCATATATTTT. The encoded protein is CASCETGSLGNTIYF.

This clone is a singleton in its sample. V and J are TRBV12-3 or TRBV12-4 and TRBJ1-2, with a weak D call TRBD1 (6 bases). V dropped 6 bases and J dropped 9 bases, with 17 bases sitting between them. This CDR3 region has 13 residues. CDR3 nucleotide sequence: TGTGCCAGCAGCCTCAACAGGGTAGAACGCTACACCTTC. Protein sequence: CASSLNRVERYTF.

V usage is TRBV7-8 and J usage is TRBJ2-3, with 10 nucleotides matching TRBD2. The CDR3 runs 17 residues. V was clipped by 5 bases and J by 1 base; unmatched bases: 9. Germline CDR1 is SGHVS and CDR2 is FQNEAQ. CDR3 protein: CASSPPIGLAGTDTQYF. CDR3 in DNA: TGTGCCAGCAGCCCCCCCATCGGACTAGCGGGCACAGATACGCAGTATTTT.

CDR3: CASSFAGLTANEKLFF. CDR3 in DNA: TGCGCCAGCAGCTTCGCAGGGCTAACGGCTAATGAAAAACTGTTTTTT. V gene TRBV5-1 combines with J gene TRBJ1-4; D perhaps matches TRBD1 (5 bases). V was trimmed by 2 bases and J by 3 bases, leaving 14 bases between them. Germline CDR1 reads SGHRS; CDR2 reads YFSETQ. The CDR3 runs to 16 residues.

The V gene is TRBV11-3, the J gene TRBJ2-1; D is perhaps TRBD2 (5 bases). This CDR3 is built from 17 residues. The germline V and J ends were trimmed by 4 bases and 5 bases, with 21 bases remaining between them. The germline gives CDR1 SGHNT, CDR2 YENEEA. This CDR3 reads CASSSAGSSDPNNEQFF. As DNA, the CDR3 is TGTGCCAGCAGCTCTGCTGGGAGTTCTGACCCTAACAATGAGCAGTTCTTC. Supplemented by reference TRBV11-3 and TRBJ2-1, the full variable domain reads EAGVVQSPRYKIIEKKQPVAFWCNPISGHNTLYWYLQNLGQGPELLIRYENEEAVDDSQLPKDRFSAERLKGVDSTLKIQPAELGDSAVYLCASSSAGSSDPNNEQFFGPGTRLTVL.